Below are 13 T cell receptor beta chains sequenced from a single sample in a study of human T cells and chemical hapten exposure. Time point indicated: patch test 3, about 24 weeks after DPC sensitization. The treatment denotes: therapeutic diphenylcyclopropenone sensitization with weekly scalp DPC. TCRdb re-analysed the RACE reads in MiXCR, keeping a single row per CDR3 protein. The table lists about 190,000 distinct CDR3 sequences, 24% of them singletons. The material was whole blood, obtained in connection with sensitization to the hapten diphenylcyclopropenone (DPC). The receptors originated from a woman in her forties with alopecia areata. Some clones in this sample may be carry-over from other donors' samples.

In its sample, this clonotype was seen many times. The rearrangement uses TRBV5-1 and TRBJ1-1; D may be TRBD1 (6 bases). V lost 4 bases, J lost 2 bases, and 9 bases lay in between. The CDR3 is 13 residues long. Germline CDR1 is SGHRS and CDR2 is YFSETQ. This CDR3 reads CASSPQGNTEAFF. CDR3 sequence (DNA): TGCGCCAGCAGCCCACAGGGAAACACTGAAGCTTTCTTT. Full variable domain (rest looked up from reference TRBV5-1 and TRBJ1-1): KAGVTQTPRYLIKTRGQQVTLSCSPISGHRSVSWYQQTPGQGLQFLFEYFSETQRNKGNFPGRFSGRQFSNSRSEMNVSTLELGDSALYLCASSPQGNTEAFFGQGTRLTVV.

This clonotype was seen only a few times. V usage is TRBV2 and J usage is TRBJ2-1; the match to TRBD2 covers 10 bases. The CDR3 covers 14 residues. The J segment lost 6 bases and the V segment lost 5 bases, leaving 4 bases of the junction unmatched. Germline CDR1 SNHLY, CDR2 FYNNEI. This CDR3 reads CASSFSSGSNEQFF. The CDR3 DNA follows: TGTGCCAGCAGTTTTTCTAGCGGGAGCAATGAGCAGTTCTTC.

This clonotype was detected only once. This chain joins TRBV5-1 and TRBJ2-5; D remains ambiguous. This CDR3 contains 17 residues. Trimming shortened V by 3 bases and J by 2 bases, and 20 bases separated the two germline ends. Looked up from germline, CDR1 is SGHRS and CDR2 is YFSETQ. CDR3 in DNA: TGCGCCAGCAGCTATGGCACACTACCCTCTTTACAAGAGACCCAGTACTTC. It is translated as CASSYGTLPSLQETQYF.

The chain is built from TRBV10-3 and TRBJ2-3; 10 bases fit TRBD2. Germline V lookup: CDR1 ENHRY, CDR2 SYGVKD. J gave up 4 bases and V 3 bases, and 7 bases lay outside the gene matches. The length of the CDR3 is 16 residues. Written as DNA, the CDR3 is TGTGCCATCAGTGAAGCGGTACTAGCGGGGTCAGATACGCAGTATTTT. Translated, it gives CAISEAVLAGSDTQYF.

The chain couples TRBV28 to TRBJ1-1, with 12 bases lining up with TRBD1. The trim removed 2 bases at V and 8 bases at J, leaving 6 bases unmatched. The CDR3 totals 15 residues. Germline V lookup: CDR1 MDHEN, CDR2 SYDVKM. CDR3 in amino acids: CASSLPGTGGDEAFF. The CDR3 nucleotides read TGTGCCAGCAGTTTACCCGGGACAGGGGGCGACGAAGCTTTCTTT.

This chain connects TRBV27 to TRBJ1-1; possibly TRBD1 for D (6 bases). CDR3 size: 15 residues. The germline CDR1 and CDR2 sequences are MNHEY and SMNVEV (reference sequence). V lost 2 bases, J lost 5 bases, and 15 bases lay in between. CDR3 nucleotide sequence: TGTGCCAGCAGTTTACGGACAGCCCGAGAGACTGAAGCTTTCTTT. Protein: CASSLRTARETEAFF.

The V call is TRBV27, the J call TRBJ2-6; D remains ambiguous. Per germline, CDR1 MNHEY and CDR2 SMNVEV (reference sequence). The CDR3 totals 17 residues. The V gene lost 2 bases and the J gene lost 0 bases, with 11 bases spanning the gap. DNA for the CDR3: TGTGCCAGCAGTTTAGGGCCGACACTCTCTGGGGCCAACGTCCTGACTTTC. Protein: CASSLGPTLSGANVLTF.

This clonotype has a single count. V gene TRBV7-2 combines with J gene TRBJ1-5, with D hard to call. The germline V gene has CDR1 SGHTA and CDR2 FQGNSA. There are 13 residues in the CDR3. Between the trimmed V and J ends, which lost 1 base and 6 bases, there was a span of 7 bases. In nucleotides, the CDR3 is TGTGCCAGCAGCTTAGGTCCAACTCAGCCCCAGCATTTT. Translating it yields CASSLGPTQPQHF. Combining the CDR3 with reference TRBV7-2 and TRBJ1-5 gives the whole variable domain GAGVSQSPSNKVTEKGKDVELRCDPISGHTALYWYRQSLGQGLEFLIYFQGNSAPDKSGLPSDRFSAERTGGSVSTLTIQRTQQEDSAVYLCASSLGPTQPQHFGDGTRLSIL.

This clonotype was seen more than once but under ten times. CDR3 coding DNA: TGCAGCGTTGTGAGACAGGTTAGCACAGATACGCAGTATTTT. It translates to CSVVRQVSTDTQYF. The chain links TRBV29-1 to TRBJ2-3, with D possibly being TRBD1 (6 bases). This CDR3 region has 14 residues. Trimming took off 4 bases at V and 0 bases at J, with 11 bases between the two ends. Germline lookup yields CDR1 SQVTM and CDR2 ANQGSEA.

This clonotype was seen more than once but under ten times. J is TRBJ2-7 and V is TRBV7-9, with D perhaps matching TRBD1 (6 bases). The germline CDR1 and CDR2 sequences are SEHNR and FQNEAQ (reference sequence). The ends were cut back, 1 base at V and 3 bases at J, with 10 bases in the middle. The CDR3 sequence is 14 residues long. CDR3 nucleotide sequence: TGTGCCAGCAGCTTAGTTTACAGGGACTACGAGCAGTACTTC. Its translation: CASSLVYRDYEQYF.

This clonotype was recorded a few times. J is TRBJ1-1 and V is TRBV5-1; D is unclear. With 0 bases removed from V and 0 bases from J, the gap between germline ends came to 12 bases. CDR3 length: 16 amino acids. Germline V CDR1 and CDR2: SGHRS, YFSETQ. The DNA for the CDR3 is TGCGCCAGCAGCTTGGCTGCCCATGCCCTGAACACTGAAGCTTTCTTT. Translation gives CASSLAAHALNTEAFF.

This clonotype was counted only a few times. This rearrangement joins TRBV6-1 to TRBJ2-1, with 7 bases that match TRBD2. The CDR3 contains 15 residues. Germline V CDR1 and CDR2: MNHNS, SASEGT. Unmatched junction bases numbered 10, after V lost 6 bases and J lost 5 bases. The CDR3 DNA is TGTGCCAGCAGGTACCTAGGGACTATCGACAATGAGCAGTTCTTC. Translating it yields CASRYLGTIDNEQFF.

The gene calls are TRBV28 and TRBJ2-3; D possibly corresponds to TRBD1 (6 bases). V lost 6 bases, J lost 4 bases, and 17 bases lay in between. CDR3 length equals 15 residues. Germline V gene sequence: CDR1 MDHEN, CDR2 SYDVKM. The CDR3 sequence is CASSPHLQGPDTQYF. Here the CDR3 DNA reads TGTGCCAGCAGCCCTCACTTACAGGGACCAGATACGCAGTATTTT.